These 27 T cell receptor beta chains originate from one sample sequenced in a study of response to subunit inactivated influenza vaccine. TCRdb reprocessed the RT-PCR reads via MiXCR and lists one record per CDR3 protein. The sample lists hundreds of thousands of distinct CDR3 sequences, under 20% occurring once. The sequenced sample was PBMCs from blood, obtained 4 to 6 days after vaccination. These receptors all stem from a man over 45 who received an inactivated influenza vaccine.

This clonotype was counted a few times. The chain links TRBV12-3 or TRBV12-4 to TRBJ2-3, with 7 bases identical to TRBD2. CDR3 length equals 14 residues. The V gene end was trimmed by 4 bases and the J gene end by 4 bases; junction bases not matched to a gene: 5. CDR3 amino acids: CASSYGTIPDTQYF. In DNA, the CDR3 is TGTGCCAGCAGTTACGGGACTATCCCAGATACGCAGTATTTT.

The sample holds a few counts of this clonotype. This chain links TRBV5-1 with TRBJ2-7; perhaps TRBD2 as D (5 bases). This CDR3 has 15 residues. V lost 0 bases and J 5 bases, leaving 15 bases between the germline ends. Germline-derived CDR1 and CDR2 are SGHRS and YFSETQ. CDR3 nucleotide sequence: TGCGCCAGCAGCTTGGCGAGCCGGGGAATCGACGAGCAGTACTTC. Encoded protein: CASSLASRGIDEQYF.

This clonotype was observed a handful of times. The chain combines TRBV24-1 with TRBJ2-7; D may match TRBD1 or TRBD2 (5 bases each). CDR1 is KGHDR, CDR2 SFDVKD, per germline. The CDR3 is 14 amino acids. The V end lost 3 bases, the J end lost 3 bases, and 11 bases lay between the germline ends. CDR3 protein: CATSDPGRSYEQYF. CDR3 sequence (DNA): TGTGCCACCAGTGATCCGGGACGGAGCTACGAGCAGTACTTC.

The chain has TRBV29-1 and TRBJ2-1; 7 bases match TRBD2. Germline-derived CDR1 and CDR2 are SQVTM and ANQGSEA. V shed 7 bases, J shed 6 bases, and the junction held 18 bases outside the gene matches. The CDR3 sequence is 16 residues long. The CDR3 nucleotides are TGCAGCGGGGGGGGGAGGGCGTCCCCAATGCCCAATGAGCAGTTCTTC. Amino acid sequence: CSGGGRASPMPNEQFF.

A word on this clonotype: This may be a read error, as it is one base from a much larger clone. The rearrangement joins TRBV4-3 to TRBJ2-1; D possibly corresponds to TRBD2 (6 bases). V dropped 0 bases and J dropped 1 base, with 7 bases sitting between them. CDR1 and CDR2 (germline): LGHNA, YSLEER. This CDR3 is 15 amino acids long. CDR3: CASSQEGLSYNEQFF. The DNA of the CDR3 is TGCGCCAGCAGCCAAGAGGGACTTTCCTACAATGAGCAGTTCTTC.

This clonotype occurred many times. This sequence joins TRBV5-5 and TRBJ2-7; no clear D. The germline V and J ends were trimmed by 5 bases and 2 bases, with 20 bases remaining between them. Germline V CDR1 and CDR2: SGHKS, YYEKEE (reference sequence). The CDR3 length is 16 residues. The DNA of the CDR3 is TGTGCCAGCAGACGCGCGCTTGAAACAGTTGCCTACGAGCAGTACTTC. Amino acids: CASRRALETVAYEQYF.

This clonotype was observed a handful of times. The chain's CDR3 is CASSPPALNQPQHF. The CDR3 nucleotides are TGTGCCAGCAGTCCCCCGGCCCTCAATCAGCCCCAGCATTTT. This chain connects TRBV6-2 or TRBV6-3 to TRBJ1-5; D unresolved. Trimming took 5 bases from V and 3 from J, leaving 11 bases between them. The CDR3 runs to 14 residues. Germline V CDR1 and CDR2: MNHEY, SVGEGT.

This clonotype occurred a few times. The chain uses TRBV25-1 and TRBJ2-1; D uncertain. The V gene's germline CDR1 is MGHDK and CDR2 SYGVNS. CDR3 length equals 16 residues. Trimming took off 1 base at V and 4 bases at J, with 14 bases between the two ends. The CDR3 DNA follows: TGTGCCAGCAGTGAATCGGGCTTACCCGAGTACAATGAGCAGTTCTTC. It yields the protein CASSESGLPEYNEQFF.

This chain uses TRBV20-1 with TRBJ2-7, with 12 bases aligning to TRBD2. CDR1 is DFQATT, CDR2 SNEGSKA, per germline (reference sequence). CDR3 length: 14 residues. The ends lost 2 bases at V and 5 bases at J; junction bases unmatched: 4. As DNA, the CDR3 is TGCAGTGCTAGACTAGCGGGAGGGACGAACGAGCAGTACTTC. Its translation: CSARLAGGTNEQYF.

The chain couples TRBV6-6 to TRBJ1-1; D is undetermined. Trimming took 0 bases from V and 4 from J, leaving 3 bases between them. CDR1 is MNHNY, CDR2 SVGAGI, per germline (reference sequence). The CDR3 runs 12 residues. Written as DNA, the CDR3 is TGTGCCAGCAGTTACTCCCCCACTGAAGCTTTCTTT. As protein: CASSYSPTEAFF.

This clonotype appeared many times. The rearrangement links TRBV6-5 to TRBJ2-1; TRBD2 aligns across 8 bases. Germline CDR1 MNHEY, CDR2 SVGAGI. The CDR3 runs 15 residues. V trimming: 0 bases; J trimming: 10 bases; junction bases outside the gene matches: 8. In nucleotides, the CDR3 is TGTGCCAGCAGTTACTCGGGTAGCGGGGTGACGGAGCAGTTCTTC. Amino acids: CASSYSGSGVTEQFF.

The chain joins TRBV11-2 to TRBJ2-7; D might be TRBD1 (5 bases). The V gene's germline CDR1 is SGHAT and CDR2 FQNNGV. Trimming took off 4 bases at V and 3 bases at J, with 16 bases between the two ends. The CDR3 is 15 residues long. CDR3 coding DNA: TGTGCCAGCAGCTCGAGTAGGGGTCACCTCTACGAGCAGTACTTC. Translated, it gives CASSSSRGHLYEQYF. The full variable domain, completed using reference TRBV11-2 and TRBJ2-7, is EAGVAQSPRYKIIEKRQSVAFWCNPISGHATLYWYQQILGQGPKLLIQFQNNGVVDDSQLPKDRFSAERLKGVDSTLKIQPAKLEDSAVYLCASSSSRGHLYEQYFGPGTRLTVT.

This clonotype showed up many times. The rearrangement uses TRBV7-9 and TRBJ2-2, with TRBD1 identical over 8 bases. Germline V gene sequence: CDR1 SEHNR, CDR2 FQNEAQ (reference sequence). The J segment lost 1 base and the V segment lost 0 bases, leaving 4 bases of the junction unmatched. The CDR3 runs to 17 residues. The CDR3 bases are TGTGCCAGCAGCTTAGCCCTCGGACAGGGGAACACCGGGGAGCTGTTTTTT. Amino acid sequence: CASSLALGQGNTGELFF.

The chain employs TRBV6-2 or TRBV6-3 and TRBJ2-7; TRBD1 agrees at 8 bases. This CDR3 contains 12 residues. Germline CDR1 reads MNHEY; CDR2 reads SVGEGT. V lost 2 bases, J lost 12 bases, and 6 bases stayed unmatched. The CDR3 protein is CASSYQDRVRYF. The CDR3 DNA reads TGTGCCAGCAGTTACCAGGACAGGGTGCGGTACTTC.

This clonotype was observed many times. The chain combines TRBV5-1 with TRBJ2-2, with D possibly TRBD1 on 5 matching bases. This CDR3 has 15 residues. Germline V gives CDR1 SGHRS, CDR2 YFSETQ. V lost 4 bases, J lost 3 bases, and 13 bases lay in between. CDR3 bases: TGCGCCAGCAGCCTGCGACAAGGGGACACCGGGGAGCTGTTTTTT. Translated, it gives CASSLRQGDTGELFF. Full variable domain (remainder filled in from reference TRBV5-1 and TRBJ2-2): KAGVTQTPRYLIKTRGQQVTLSCSPISGHRSVSWYQQTPGQGLQFLFEYFSETQRNKGNFPGRFSGRQFSNSRSEMNVSTLELGDSALYLCASSLRQGDTGELFFGEGSRLTVL.

This chain joins TRBV20-1 and TRBJ2-7; D ambiguous. The germline V gene encodes CDR1 DFQATT and CDR2 SNEGSKA (reference sequence). V was pared by 3 bases and J by 7 bases, with 13 bases between. There are 12 residues in the CDR3. CDR3 in amino acids: CSARDQLFEQYF. The DNA of the CDR3 is TGCAGTGCTAGGGACCAGTTGTTTGAGCAGTACTTC.

This clonotype was observed at least ten times. The chain links TRBV28 to TRBJ2-1, with 8 nucleotides matching TRBD2. Germline values: CDR1 MDHEN, CDR2 SYDVKM. This CDR3 is 12 amino acids long. Trimming cost V 3 bases and J 15 bases; bases outside gene matches: 7. CDR3 DNA sequence: TGTGCCAGCAGTTTGCGGGAGGATGCTGCGTTCTTC. Encoded protein: CASSLREDAAFF.

The chain combines TRBV11-2 with TRBJ2-1; 8 bases are shared with TRBD2. The germline gives CDR1 SGHAT, CDR2 FQNNGV. The CDR3 length is 15 residues. Trimming cost V 4 bases and J 10 bases; bases outside gene matches: 12. The CDR3 DNA sequence: TGTGCCAGCAGCTCCTACGGCGGGGGGTCCCGGGAGCAGTTCTTC. This sequence encodes CASSSYGGGSREQFF.

This clonotype has more than one count but fewer than ten. The V call is TRBV4-2, the J call TRBJ2-3, with 11 bases identical to TRBD2. The CDR3 is 17 amino acids. Trimming took 4 bases from V and 1 from J; bases not matched to a gene: 7. Germline CDR1 and CDR2: LGHNA and YNFKEQ. CDR3 bases: TGTGCCAGCAGCCCTATTAAGGGACTAGCGGGCACAGATACGCAGTATTTT. Encoded protein: CASSPIKGLAGTDTQYF.

This chain uses TRBV18 with TRBJ2-7; tentative D call: TRBD2 (6 bases). CDR3 length equals 14 residues. Trimming pared 4 bases from V and 6 bases from J, leaving 16 bases between. Germline CDR1 is KGHSH and CDR2 is LQKENI. The CDR3 loop is CASSRAERGGEQYF. The CDR3 DNA reads TGTGCCAGCTCACGAGCGGAGAGGGGAGGCGAGCAGTACTTC.

Regarding this clonotype: Sequence at one end of the junction differs from germline and may be a read error. The CDR3: CASRTGQGGDTEAFF. The CDR3 DNA is TGCGCCAGCAGGACGGGACAGGGGGGGGACACAGAAGCTTTCTTT. The chain uses TRBV5-1 and TRBJ1-1; 11 bases align to TRBD1. Germline values: CDR1 SGHRS, CDR2 YFSETQ. This CDR3 comprises 15 residues.

This clonotype has just a few counts. The chain uses TRBV30 and TRBJ1-2; 12 bases are a match to TRBD1. This CDR3 is 13 amino acids long. Per the germline V gene, CDR1 is GTSNPN and CDR2 is SVGIG (reference sequence). V shed 8 bases and J 6 bases; nucleotides not matched to a gene: 7. The CDR3 sequence: CAGSGTGGNGYTF. In DNA form, the CDR3 reads TGTGCCGGTTCCGGGACAGGGGGCAATGGCTACACCTTC.

The chain links TRBV28 to TRBJ1-6; D is perhaps TRBD1 (6 bases). The CDR3 totals 16 residues. V lost 5 bases and J lost 6, with 17 bases in between. Germline V lookup: CDR1 MDHEN, CDR2 SYDVKM. The CDR3 DNA reads TGTGCCAGCAGTCCTCTCACGACAGGCCCTAATTCACCCCTCCACTTT. It yields the protein CASSPLTTGPNSPLHF.

The chain uses TRBV12-3 or TRBV12-4 and TRBJ2-7; 7 bases align to TRBD2. The CDR3 spans 15 residues. Trimming cost V 1 base and J 5 bases; bases outside gene matches: 8. As DNA, the CDR3 is TGTGCCAGCAGTTTAGGCGGCGGGGGATCAAACGAGCAGTACTTC. Translation gives CASSLGGGGSNEQYF.

This chain connects TRBV18 to TRBJ1-6; D is unresolved. This CDR3 region has 14 residues. Germline values: CDR1 KGHSH, CDR2 LQKENI. V was shortened by 3 bases and J by 8 bases, with 11 bases between the two germline ends. For the CDR3, the DNA is TGTGCCAGCTCACCGAGACACGGCGATTCACCCCTCCACTTT. Encoded protein: CASSPRHGDSPLHF. Based on the CDR3 plus reference TRBV18 and TRBJ1-6, the full variable domain is NAGVMQNPRHLVRRRGQEARLRCSPMKGHSHVYWYRQLPEEGLKFMVYLQKENIIDESGMPKERFSAEFPKEGPSILRIQQVVRGDSAAYFCASSPRHGDSPLHFGNGTRLTVT.

There are many counts of this clonotype. The chain employs TRBV5-6 and TRBJ2-2, with D uncertain. V was shortened by 1 base and J by 7 bases, with 5 bases between the two germline ends. CDR1 is SGHDT, CDR2 YYEEEE, per germline. The CDR3 runs to 12 residues. The CDR3 loop reads CASSLTLGELFF. The CDR3 nucleotides are TGTGCCAGCAGCTTGACGCTCGGGGAGCTGTTTTTT.

V and J are TRBV27 and TRBJ2-1; TRBD2 might be the D (5 bases). V was pared by 0 bases and J by 5 bases, with 11 bases between. CDR3 size: 15 residues. Germline CDR1 reads MNHEY; CDR2 reads SMNVEV (reference sequence). DNA of the CDR3: TGTGCCAGCAGTTTATCCGGGATGATTAACAATGAGCAGTTCTTC. Encoded protein: CASSLSGMINNEQFF.